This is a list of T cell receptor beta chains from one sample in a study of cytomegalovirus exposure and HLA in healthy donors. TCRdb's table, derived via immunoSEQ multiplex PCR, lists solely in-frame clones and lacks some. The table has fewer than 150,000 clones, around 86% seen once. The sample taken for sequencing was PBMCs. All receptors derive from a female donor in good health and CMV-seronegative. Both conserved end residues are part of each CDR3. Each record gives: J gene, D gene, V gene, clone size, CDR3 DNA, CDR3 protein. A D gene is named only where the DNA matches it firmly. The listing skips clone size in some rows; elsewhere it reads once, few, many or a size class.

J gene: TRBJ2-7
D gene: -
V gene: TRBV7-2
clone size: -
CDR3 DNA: TGTGCCAGCAGCTTAGAGCCGATTAAGATCTACGAGCAGTACTTC
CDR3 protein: CASSLEPIKIYEQYF

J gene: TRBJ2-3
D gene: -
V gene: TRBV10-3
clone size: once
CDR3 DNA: TGTGCCATCAGTGGGAGCCCCGGCGATACGCAGTATTTT
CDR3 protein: CAISGSPGDTQYF

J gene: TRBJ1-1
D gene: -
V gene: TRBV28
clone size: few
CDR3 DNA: TGTGCCAGCATTTCGGGGGGGGAGGGGAGGGGTGAAGCTTTCTTT
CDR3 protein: CASISGGEGRGEAFF

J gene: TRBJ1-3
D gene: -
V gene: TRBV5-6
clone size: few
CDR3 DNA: TGTGCCAGCAGCTCCATCGGCGTCGGACTCGCCGGAAACACCATATATTTT
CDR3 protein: CASSSIGVGLAGNTIYF

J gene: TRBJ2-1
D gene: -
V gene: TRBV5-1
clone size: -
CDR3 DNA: TGCGCCAGCAGCCCTACAGGGAGCTCCTACAATGAGCAGTTCTTC
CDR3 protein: CASSPTGSSYNEQFF

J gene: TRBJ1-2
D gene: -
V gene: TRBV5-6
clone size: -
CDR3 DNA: TGTGCCAGCAGCTTATGGACAGTGAACCTCGACACCTTC
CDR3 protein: CASSLWTVNLDTF

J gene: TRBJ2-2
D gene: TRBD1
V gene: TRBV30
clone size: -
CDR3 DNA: TGTGCCTGGGTTACAGGGGTTCACGGGGAGCTGTTTTTT
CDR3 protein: CAWVTGVHGELFF

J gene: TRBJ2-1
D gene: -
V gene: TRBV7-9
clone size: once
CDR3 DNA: TGTGCCAGCAGCACTACTAGCAGCCACAATGAGCAGTTCTTC
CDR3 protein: CASSTTSSHNEQFF

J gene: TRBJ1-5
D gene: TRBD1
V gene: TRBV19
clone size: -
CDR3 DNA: TGTGCCAGTAGTATCGGACAGGGGGCGATTCAGCCCCAGCATTTT
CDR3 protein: CASSIGQGAIQPQHF

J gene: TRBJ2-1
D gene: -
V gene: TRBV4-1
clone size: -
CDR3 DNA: TGCGCCAGCAGCCAGGGCCAGCGGTCCAATGAGCAGTTCTTC
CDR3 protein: CASSQGQRSNEQFF

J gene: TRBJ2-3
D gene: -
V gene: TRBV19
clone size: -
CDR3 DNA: TGTGCCAGTAGTATAGGGGCAGCCTCCACAGATACGCAGTATTTT
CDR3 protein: CASSIGAASTDTQYF

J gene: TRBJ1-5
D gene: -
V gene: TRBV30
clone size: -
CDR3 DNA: TGTGCCTGGAGTGCTCAGGGCAATCAGCCCCAGCATTTT
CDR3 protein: CAWSAQGNQPQHF

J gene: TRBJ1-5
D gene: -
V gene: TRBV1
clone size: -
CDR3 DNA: TGCACCAGCAGCCAAGACGATCCGGGACAGGGGGCGGAGGGGGGCAATCAGCCCCAGCATTTT
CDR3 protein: CTSSQDDPGQGAEGGNQPQHF

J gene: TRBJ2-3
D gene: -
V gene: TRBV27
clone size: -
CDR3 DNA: TGTGCCAGCATCTCCAGGGGCACAGATACGCAGTATTTT
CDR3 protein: CASISRGTDTQYF

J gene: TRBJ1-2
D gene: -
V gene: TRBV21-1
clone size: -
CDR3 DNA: TGTGCCAGCAGCACTAGGACAGGGGGCATAGATGGCTACACCTTC
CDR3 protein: CASSTRTGGIDGYTF

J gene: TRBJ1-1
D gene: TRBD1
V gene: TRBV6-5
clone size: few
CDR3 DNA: TGTGCCAGCAGTTTACAGGGGGCGAACACTGAAGCTTTCTTT
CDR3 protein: CASSLQGANTEAFF

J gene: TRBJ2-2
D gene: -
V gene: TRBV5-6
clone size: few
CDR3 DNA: TGTGCCAGCAGCTTGGGCGAGAGGTTCACCGGGGAGCTGTTTTTT
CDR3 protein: CASSLGERFTGELFF

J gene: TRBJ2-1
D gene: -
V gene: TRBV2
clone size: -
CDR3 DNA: TGTGCCAGCAGTGAACTCAGTTACAGGGAGCAGTTCTTC
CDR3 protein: CASSELSYREQFF

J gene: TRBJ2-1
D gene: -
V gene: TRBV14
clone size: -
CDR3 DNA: TGTGCCAGCAGCCCGGGGTTAGCGGCAAACAATGAGCAGTTCTTC
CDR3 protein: CASSPGLAANNEQFF

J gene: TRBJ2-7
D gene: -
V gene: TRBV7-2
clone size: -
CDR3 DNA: TGTGCCAGCAGCATCGGAGGGTCCTACGAGCAGTACTTC
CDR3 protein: CASSIGGSYEQYF

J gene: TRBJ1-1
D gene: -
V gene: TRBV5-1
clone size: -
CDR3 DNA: TGCGCCAGCAGCTTACAACAGGGAAAAGCTTTCTTT
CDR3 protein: CASSLQQGKAFF

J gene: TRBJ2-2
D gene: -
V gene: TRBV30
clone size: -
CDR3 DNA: TGTGCCCGTTTAGCTGACACCGGGGAGCTGTTTTTT
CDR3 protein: CARLADTGELFF

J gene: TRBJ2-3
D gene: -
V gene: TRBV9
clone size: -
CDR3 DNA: TGTGCCAGCGCCCTACTAGGCAGAACCACAGATACGCAGTATTTT
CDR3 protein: CASALLGRTTDTQYF

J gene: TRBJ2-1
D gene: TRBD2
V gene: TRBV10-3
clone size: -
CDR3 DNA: TGTGCCATCAGGGAGCGGGAGGCCTACAATGAGCAGTTCTTC
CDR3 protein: CAIREREAYNEQFF

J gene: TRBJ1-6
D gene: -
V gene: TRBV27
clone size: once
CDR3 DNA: TGTGCCAGCAGTCCCTGGGGGGATTCACCCCTCCACTTT
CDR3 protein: CASSPWGDSPLHF

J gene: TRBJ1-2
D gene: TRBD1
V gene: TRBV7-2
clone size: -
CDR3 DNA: TGTGCCAGCAGCACCCGGGACAGGCCTTATGGCTACACCTTC
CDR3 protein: CASSTRDRPYGYTF

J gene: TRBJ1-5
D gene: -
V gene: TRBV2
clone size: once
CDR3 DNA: TGTGCCAGCAGTGATCGGGAGACAGCCCTCGGGGATCAGCCCCAGCATTTT
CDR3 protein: CASSDRETALGDQPQHF

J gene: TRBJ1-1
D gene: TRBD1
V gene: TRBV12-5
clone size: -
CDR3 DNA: TGTGCTAGTGGTTTGGGACAGGGGAAGGCTTTCTTT
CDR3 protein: CASGLGQGKAFF

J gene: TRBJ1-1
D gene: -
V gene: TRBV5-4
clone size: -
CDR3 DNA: TGTGCCAGCAGCTTGGGAGGCGGGAACACTGAAGCTTTCTTT
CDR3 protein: CASSLGGGNTEAFF

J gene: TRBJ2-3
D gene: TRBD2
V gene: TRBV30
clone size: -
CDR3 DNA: TGTGCCTGGGAGACTAGCGGGGGCACAGATACGCAGTATTTT
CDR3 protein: CAWETSGGTDTQYF

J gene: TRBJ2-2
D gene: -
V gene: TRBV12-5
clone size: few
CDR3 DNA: TGTGCTAGTGGTTTGGGGGGGGTGGCGGACACCGGGGAGCTGTTTTTT
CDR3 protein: CASGLGGVADTGELFF

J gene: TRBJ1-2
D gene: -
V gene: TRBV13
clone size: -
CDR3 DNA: TGTGCCAGCAGCTTAGGGGCCCACCCATACACCTTC
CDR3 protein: CASSLGAHPYTF

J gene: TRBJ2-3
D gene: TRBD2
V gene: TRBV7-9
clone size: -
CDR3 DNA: TGTGCCAGCAGCACGATGACTAGCCTGGGTAGCACAGATACGCAGTATTTT
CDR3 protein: CASSTMTSLGSTDTQYF

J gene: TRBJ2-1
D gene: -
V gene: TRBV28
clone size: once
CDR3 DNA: TGTGCCAGCAGTATAACAGGGTCGGAATACAATGAGCAGTTCTTC
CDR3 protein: CASSITGSEYNEQFF

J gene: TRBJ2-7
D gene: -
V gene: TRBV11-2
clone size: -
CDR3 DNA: TGTGCCAGCAGCCCGGACTGGCTGACCTACGAGCAGTACTTC
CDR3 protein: CASSPDWLTYEQYF

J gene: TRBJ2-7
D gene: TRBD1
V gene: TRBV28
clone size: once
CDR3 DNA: TGTGCCAGCAGTCCGCCCGGGACAGACTTCTACGAGCAGTACTTC
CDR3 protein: CASSPPGTDFYEQYF

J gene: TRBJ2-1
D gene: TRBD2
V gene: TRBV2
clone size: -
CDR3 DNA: TGTGCCCGGCACTGTAGTACTAGCGACAATGAGCAGTTCTTC
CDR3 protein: CARHCSTSDNEQFF

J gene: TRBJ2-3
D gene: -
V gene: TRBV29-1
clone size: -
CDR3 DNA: TGCAGCGTGCACTTTAGCGGATCTCGCACAGATACGCAGTATTTT
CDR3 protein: CSVHFSGSRTDTQYF

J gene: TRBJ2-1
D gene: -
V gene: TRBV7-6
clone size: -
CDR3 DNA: TGTGCCAGCAGCTCCCCCAGGGGATTTACAGACAATGAGCAGTTCTTC
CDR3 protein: CASSSPRGFTDNEQFF

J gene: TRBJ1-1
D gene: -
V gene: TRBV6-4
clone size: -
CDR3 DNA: TGTGCCAGCAGTCAGGGTTTAGACACTGAAGCTTTCTTT
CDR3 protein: CASSQGLDTEAFF

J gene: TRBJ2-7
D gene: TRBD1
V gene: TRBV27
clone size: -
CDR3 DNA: TGTGCCAGCAGTTTGATCAGGGACAGCGACGAGCAGTACTTC
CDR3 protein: CASSLIRDSDEQYF

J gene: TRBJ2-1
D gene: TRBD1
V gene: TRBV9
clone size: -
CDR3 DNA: TGTGCCAGCAGCGACCGGGACAGGGGAAGGAATGAGCAGTTCTTC
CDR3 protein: CASSDRDRGRNEQFF

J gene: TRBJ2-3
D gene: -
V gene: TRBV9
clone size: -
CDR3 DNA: TGTGCCAGCAGTGAAGCCCCCGGCACAGATACGCAGTATTTT
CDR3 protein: CASSEAPGTDTQYF

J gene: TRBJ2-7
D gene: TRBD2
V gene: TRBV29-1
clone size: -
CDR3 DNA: TGCAGCGTTGAATCGGCTAGCGGCTACGATGAGCAGTACTTC
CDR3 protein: CSVESASGYDEQYF

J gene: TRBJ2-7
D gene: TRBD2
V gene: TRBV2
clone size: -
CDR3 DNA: TGTGCCAGCAGACCGGGACTAGCATCCCTCGAGCAGTACTTC
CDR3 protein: CASRPGLASLEQYF

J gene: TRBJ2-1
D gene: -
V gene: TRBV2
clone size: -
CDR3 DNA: TGTGCCAGCAGTGAAGAAGTAGTGGATGAGCAGTTCTTC
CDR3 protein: CASSEEVVDEQFF

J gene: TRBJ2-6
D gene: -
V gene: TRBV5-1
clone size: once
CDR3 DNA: TGCGCCAGCAGACTGACACTTAGCTCTGGGGCCAACGTCCTGACTTTC
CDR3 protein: CASRLTLSSGANVLTF

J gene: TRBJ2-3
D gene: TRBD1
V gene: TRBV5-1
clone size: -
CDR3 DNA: TGCGCCAGCCGAGACAGGGGCCAAGATACGCAGTATTTT
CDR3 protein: CASRDRGQDTQYF

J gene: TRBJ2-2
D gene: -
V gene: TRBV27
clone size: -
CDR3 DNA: TGTGCCAGCCAAGTTGGGGGGTTCGCGAACACCGGGGAGCTGTTTTTT
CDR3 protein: CASQVGGFANTGELFF

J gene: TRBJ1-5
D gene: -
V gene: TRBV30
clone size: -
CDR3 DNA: TGTGCCTGGAGTGTACAGGAAGGGAGGCGCAATCAGCCCCAGCATTTT
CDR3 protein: CAWSVQEGRRNQPQHF

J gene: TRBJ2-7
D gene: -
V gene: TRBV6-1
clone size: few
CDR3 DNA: TGTGCCAGCAGTGCCCTAGCCAATTACGAGCAGTACTTC
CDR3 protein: CASSALANYEQYF

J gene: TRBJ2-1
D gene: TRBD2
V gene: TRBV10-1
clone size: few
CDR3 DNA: TGCGCCAGCAGTGCGACTAGCGGGAGAAGTCCCTACAATGAGCAGTTCTTC
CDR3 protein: CASSATSGRSPYNEQFF

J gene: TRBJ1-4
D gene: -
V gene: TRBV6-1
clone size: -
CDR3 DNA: TGTGCCAGCAGTGAGTTGAGGGGGGGACTAAACGGAAAACTGTTTTTT
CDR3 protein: CASSELRGGLNGKLFF